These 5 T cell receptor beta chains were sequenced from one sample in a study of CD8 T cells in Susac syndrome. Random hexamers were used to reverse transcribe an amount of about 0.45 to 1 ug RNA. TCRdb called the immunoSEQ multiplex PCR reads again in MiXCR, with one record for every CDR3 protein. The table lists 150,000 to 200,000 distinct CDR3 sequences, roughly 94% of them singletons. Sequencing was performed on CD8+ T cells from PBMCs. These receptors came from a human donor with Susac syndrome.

The CDR3 bases are TGTGCCAGTAGTATTTACTACTACAATGAGCAGTTCTTC. Residues: CASSIYYYNEQFF. The V gene is TRBV19, the J gene TRBJ2-1; D not resolved. The CDR3 loop spans 13 amino acids. Germline CDR1 is LNHDA and CDR2 is SQIVND (reference sequence). V lost 3 bases, J lost 3 bases, and 6 bases lay in between. The whole variable domain, remainder taken from reference TRBV19 and TRBJ2-1, is DGGITQSPKYLFRKEGQNVTLSCEQNLNHDAMYWYRQDPGQGLRLIYYSQIVNDFQKGDIAEGYSVSREKKESFPLTVTSAQKNPTAFYLCASSIYYYNEQFFGPGTRLTVL.

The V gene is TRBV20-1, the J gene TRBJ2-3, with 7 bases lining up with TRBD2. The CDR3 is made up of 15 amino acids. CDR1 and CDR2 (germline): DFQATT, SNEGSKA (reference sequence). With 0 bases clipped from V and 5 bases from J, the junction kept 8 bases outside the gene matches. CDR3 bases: TGCAGTGCTAGAGATCATGGGGCTAGCGGAGATACGCAGTATTTT. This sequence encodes CSARDHGASGDTQYF.

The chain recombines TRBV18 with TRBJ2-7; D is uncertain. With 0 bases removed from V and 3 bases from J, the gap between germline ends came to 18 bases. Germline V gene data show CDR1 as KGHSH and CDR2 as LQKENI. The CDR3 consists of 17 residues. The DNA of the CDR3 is TGTGCCAGCTCACCACCGGTGGCAGCCGAAGGGATCTACGAGCAGTACTTC. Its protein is CASSPPVAAEGIYEQYF.

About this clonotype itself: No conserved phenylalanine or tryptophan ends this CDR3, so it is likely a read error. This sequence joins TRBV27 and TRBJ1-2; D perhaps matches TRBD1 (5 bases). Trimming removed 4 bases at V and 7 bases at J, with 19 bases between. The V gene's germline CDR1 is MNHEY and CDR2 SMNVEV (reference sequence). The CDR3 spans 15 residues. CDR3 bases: TGTGCCAGCAGTTCCTTACTCGACAGCGGCGGTGGCTACACCCTC. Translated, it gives CASSSLLDSGGGYTL.

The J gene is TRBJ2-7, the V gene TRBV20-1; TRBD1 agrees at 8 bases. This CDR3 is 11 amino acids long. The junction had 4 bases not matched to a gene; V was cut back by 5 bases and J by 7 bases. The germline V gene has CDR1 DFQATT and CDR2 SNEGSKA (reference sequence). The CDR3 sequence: CSAQGAGEQYF. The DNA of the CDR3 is TGCAGTGCTCAGGGGGCGGGAGAGCAGTACTTC.